These T cell receptor beta chains were read from a single sample in a study of blood T cells in healthy people across ages. Each CDR3 protein is one row after TCRdb ran MiXCR on the 5' RACE reads. The sample contains over 1,500,000 distinct CDR3 sequences, around half of which appear only once. The sequenced sample was blood. These receptors originate from a woman aged 40 to 50 in good health. CDR3s include the opening cysteine and the closing phenylalanine or tryptophan. D genes are given only for firm matches. Not all rows give a size; the values are once, few, many and, for expanded clones, a class.

cdr3_aa cdr3_nt j_call clone_size d_call v_call
CASSTTASSPLHF TGTGCCAGCAGCACCACCGCGAGTTCACCCCTCCACTTT TRBJ1-6 . . TRBV6-5
CASSRVAGTEAFF TGTGCCAGCAGTCGGGTTGCAGGGACTGAAGCTTTCTTT TRBJ1-1 few . TRBV3-1
CSASPWEITDTQYF TGCAGTGCTAGTCCCTGGGAGATCACAGATACGCAGTATTTT TRBJ2-3 few . TRBV20-1
CASSQELPILKETQYF TGTGCCAGCAGCCAAGAGTTGCCTATATTAAAAGAGACCCAGTACTTC TRBJ2-5 . . TRBV14
CASSLSPRGTTDTQYF TGCGCCAGCAGCTTGTCACCGCGGGGGACCACAGATACGCAGTATTTT TRBJ2-3 few TRBD2 TRBV5-1
CASIFGGGTQYF TGTGCCAGCATTTTCGGGGGGGGTACGCAGTATTTT TRBJ2-3 . TRBD2 TRBV7-2
CASSQASTSGAETQYF TGCGCCAGCAGCCAAGCATCAACTAGCGGGGCTGAGACCCAGTACTTC TRBJ2-5 . TRBD2 TRBV4-1
CASSYSGGAETQYF TGTGCCAGCAGTTATAGCGGGGGGGCAGAGACCCAGTACTTC TRBJ2-5 many TRBD2 TRBV12-3/TRBV12-4
CASSPIWSNTGELFF TGTGCCAGCAGTCCTATCTGGTCAAACACCGGGGAGCTGTTTTTT TRBJ2-2 few . TRBV28
CSATGTQNNQPQHF TGCAGTGCAACCGGGACGCAGAACAATCAGCCCCAGCATTTT TRBJ1-5 once . TRBV20-1
CATSDGTGRETQYF TGTGCCACCAGTGACGGGACAGGGCGAGAGACCCAGTACTTC TRBJ2-5 few TRBD1 TRBV24-1
CASSLQGLRYTQYF TGTGCCAGCAGTCTACAGGGACTGCGCTATACGCAGTATTTT TRBJ2-3 few . TRBV3-1
CASSVDGRDQPQHF TGTGCCAGCAGTGTGGACGGGCGGGATCAGCCCCAGCATTTT TRBJ1-5 . . TRBV11-2
CASSLQRGGLDEQFF TGCGCCAGCAGCCTTCAGCGGGGGGGCTTGGATGAGCAGTTCTTC TRBJ2-1 . TRBD2 TRBV5-1
CASSLKVGGRGEQYF TGTGCCAGCAGCTTAAAGGTGGGGGGCAGGGGAGAGCAGTACTTC TRBJ2-7 . . TRBV7-3
CASSEDSLSSYEQYF TGTGCCAGCAGCGAGGACAGCTTAAGCTCCTACGAGCAGTACTTC TRBJ2-7 once . TRBV7-8
CSAPQGYEQYF TGCAGTGCTCCGCAGGGCTACGAGCAGTACTTC TRBJ2-7 . . TRBV20-1
CATSRGNQETQYF TGTGCCACCAGCAGGGGTAACCAAGAGACCCAGTACTTC TRBJ2-5 few . TRBV15
CASSRGQFYEQYF TGTGCCAGCAGCAGAGGACAGTTCTACGAGCAGTACTTC TRBJ2-7 few . TRBV7-8
CASSFSGSPGGEQYF TGCGCCAGCAGCTTTTCCGGGTCCCCGGGGGGCGAGCAGTACTTC TRBJ2-7 . TRBD2 TRBV5-1
CATSRDPNQGQGGYEQYF TGTGCCACCAGCAGAGACCCAAACCAGGGACAGGGGGGCTACGAGCAGTACTTC TRBJ2-7 few TRBD1 TRBV15
CASSSAGQGESHEQFF TGTGCCAGCAGCTCGGCGGGGCAGGGGGAGTCCCATGAGCAGTTCTTC TRBJ2-1 . . TRBV11-2
CSARPTDRVTYEQYF TGCAGTGCTAGACCGACGGACAGGGTAACCTACGAGCAGTACTTC TRBJ2-7 few TRBD1 TRBV20-1
CSVWTGLNYGYTF TGCAGTGTCTGGACAGGGCTTAACTATGGCTACACCTTC TRBJ1-2 . TRBD1 TRBV20-1
CASSQGGGIGISYNSPLHF TGCGCCAGCAGCCAAGGAGGTGGAATAGGAATCTCCTATAATTCACCCCTCCACTTT TRBJ1-6 . . TRBV4-3
CASSPSRFPGQGRSSYNEQFF TGTGCCAGCAGCCCAAGTAGATTCCCGGGACAGGGTAGGAGCTCCTACAATGAGCAGTTCTTC TRBJ2-1 . TRBD1 TRBV9
CASSYSRGGSSYNSPLHF TGTGCCAGCAGTTACTCGAGAGGGGGGAGCTCCTATAATTCACCCCTCCACTTT TRBJ1-6 few . TRBV6-5
CSGPVAGASLLETQYF TGCAGTGGCCCGGTCGCTGGGGCGTCGCTCTTAGAGACCCAGTACTTC TRBJ2-5 . . TRBV20-1
CASSQAGGLYNEQFF TGTGCCAGCAGCCAAGCGGGGGGCCTCTACAATGAGCAGTTCTTC TRBJ2-1 few . TRBV4-2
CSAMDRGYQETQYF TGCAGTGCTATGGACAGGGGCTACCAAGAGACCCAGTACTTC TRBJ2-5 once TRBD1 TRBV20-1
CASSLRGTAGSNQPQHF TGTGCCAGCAGTTTAAGGGGGACAGCGGGGAGCAATCAGCCCCAGCATTTT TRBJ1-5 . TRBD1 TRBV28
CSARTPTVSSYNEQFF TGCAGTGCTAGAACCCCGACTGTTAGCTCCTACAATGAGCAGTTCTTC TRBJ2-1 few . TRBV20-1
CSVERRGALKSTDTQYF TGCAGCGTTGAGAGGCGGGGGGCCCTAAAAAGCACAGATACGCAGTATTTT TRBJ2-3 few TRBD2 TRBV29-1
CASSRNLRTQYF TGTGCCAGCAGCCGCAATTTAAGGACCCAGTACTTC TRBJ2-5 . . TRBV3-1
CASSPRGLSTDTQYF TGTGCCAGCAGTCCCAGGGGTCTTAGCACAGATACGCAGTATTTT TRBJ2-3 few . TRBV3-1
CSVENAGEKLFF TGCAGCGTTGAAAATGCGGGTGAAAAACTGTTTTTT TRBJ1-4 . . TRBV29-1
CASSLTPRRPGEKLFF TGTGCCAGCAGCCTAACGCCAAGGAGGCCGGGAGAAAAACTGTTTTTT TRBJ1-4 . . TRBV3-1
CASSLVSSGLGLARDGGYTF TGTGCCAGCAGCTTAGTTAGCAGTGGGCTGGGTCTCGCTCGGGATGGTGGCTACACCTTC TRBJ1-2 . . TRBV11-2
CASSSDRDLNYGYTF TGCGCCAGCAGCTCGGACCGAGACCTGAACTATGGCTACACCTTC TRBJ1-2 . . TRBV5-1
CASSPGLVRSINEQFF TGTGCCAGCAGCCCGGGACTAGTGAGGAGTATCAATGAGCAGTTCTTC TRBJ2-1 . TRBD2 TRBV6-5
CASSPDFRGYTF TGTGCCAGCTCCCCTGATTTCCGGGGCTACACCTTC TRBJ1-2 few . TRBV7-9
CASSHLLAGAETQYF TGTGCCAGCAGCCACCTTCTAGCGGGGGCGGAGACCCAGTACTTC TRBJ2-5 . TRBD2 TRBV14
CGVPDGEKLFF TGCGGCGTCCCGGACGGGGAAAAACTGTTTTTT TRBJ1-4 . . TRBV29-1
CSARNPFDSYGYTF TGCAGTGCTAGAAACCCTTTCGACAGCTATGGCTACACCTTC TRBJ1-2 . . TRBV20-1
CASRTDLRDQPQHF TGTGCCAGCCGGACGGATCTGAGAGATCAGCCCCAGCATTTT TRBJ1-5 once . TRBV2
CSALTGTGSSYNEQFF TGCAGTGCTCTTACCGGGACAGGTAGCTCCTACAATGAGCAGTTCTTC TRBJ2-1 . TRBD1 TRBV20-1
CASSNTGDNSPLHF TGTGCCAGCAGCAATACAGGTGATAATTCACCCCTCCACTTT TRBJ1-6 . . TRBV5-5
CASSSGLGGGYTF TGTGCCAGCAGCTCAGGGTTGGGGGGTGGCTACACCTTC TRBJ1-2 few . TRBV7-2
CASSMSSSGGRQETQYF TGTGCCAGCAGCATGTCGTCAAGCGGGGGGAGGCAAGAGACCCAGTACTTC TRBJ2-5 . TRBD2 TRBV7-9
CASSETGGADEQFF TGTGCCAGCAGCGAGACCGGGGGGGCAGATGAGCAGTTCTTC TRBJ2-1 . TRBD2 TRBV9
CSARGGPTYEQYF TGCAGTGCTAGAGGAGGGCCTACCTACGAGCAGTACTTC TRBJ2-7 . . TRBV20-1
CASSQKAGGIEETQYF TGTGCCAGCAGCCAGAAAGCGGGGGGTATCGAAGAGACCCAGTACTTC TRBJ2-5 . TRBD2 TRBV5-4
CASSPRLRGETQYF TGTGCCAGCAGCCCGAGACTCAGGGGAGAGACCCAGTACTTC TRBJ2-5 once . TRBV7-2
CASTPSNLDEQYF TGTGCCAGCACTCCGTCCAATTTGGACGAGCAGTACTTC TRBJ2-7 few . TRBV6-2/TRBV6-3
CASSFPVSYSPLHF TGTGCCAGCAGCTTTCCGGTCAGTTATTCACCCCTCCACTTT TRBJ1-6 . . TRBV11-2
CASSKIRDREEKLFF TGTGCCAGCAGTAAGATCCGGGACAGGGAAGAAAAACTGTTTTTT TRBJ1-4 once TRBD1 TRBV12-3/TRBV12-4
CASSQGGQAQETQYF TGCGCCAGCAGCCAAGGGGGCCAGGCTCAAGAGACCCAGTACTTC TRBJ2-5 . . TRBV4-3
CASSVSLGTNEQFF TGTGCCAGCAGTGTCAGTCTAGGTACCAATGAGCAGTTCTTC TRBJ2-1 . . TRBV2
CASSVATLSSGELFF TGTGCCAGCAGCGTAGCTACCCTGAGTTCGGGGGAGCTGTTTTTT TRBJ2-2 . . TRBV9